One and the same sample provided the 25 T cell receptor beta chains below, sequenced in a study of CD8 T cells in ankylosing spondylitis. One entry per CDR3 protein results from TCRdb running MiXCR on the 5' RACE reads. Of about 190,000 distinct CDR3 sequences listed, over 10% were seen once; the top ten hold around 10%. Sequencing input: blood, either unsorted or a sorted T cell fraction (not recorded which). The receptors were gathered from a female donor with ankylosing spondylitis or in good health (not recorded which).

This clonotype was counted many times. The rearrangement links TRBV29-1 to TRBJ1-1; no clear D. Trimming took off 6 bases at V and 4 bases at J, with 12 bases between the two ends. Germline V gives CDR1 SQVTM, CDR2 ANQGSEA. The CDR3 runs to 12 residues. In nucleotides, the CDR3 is TGCAGCGTGACCCCTTGGTCCACTGAAGCTTTCTTT. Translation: CSVTPWSTEAFF.

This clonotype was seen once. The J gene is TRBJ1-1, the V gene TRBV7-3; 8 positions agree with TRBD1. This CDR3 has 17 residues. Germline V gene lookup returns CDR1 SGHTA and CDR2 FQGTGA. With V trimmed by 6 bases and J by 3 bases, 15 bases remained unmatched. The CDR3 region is CASSLNPPDRVDTEAFF. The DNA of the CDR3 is TGTGCCAGCAGTCTGAATCCCCCGGACAGGGTGGACACTGAAGCTTTCTTT.

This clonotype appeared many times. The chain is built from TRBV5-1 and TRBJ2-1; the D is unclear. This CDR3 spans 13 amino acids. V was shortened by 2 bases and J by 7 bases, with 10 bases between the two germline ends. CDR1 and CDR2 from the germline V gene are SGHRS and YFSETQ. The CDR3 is CASSLGASNEQFF. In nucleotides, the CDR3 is TGCGCCAGCAGCTTAGGAGCCAGTAATGAGCAGTTCTTC.

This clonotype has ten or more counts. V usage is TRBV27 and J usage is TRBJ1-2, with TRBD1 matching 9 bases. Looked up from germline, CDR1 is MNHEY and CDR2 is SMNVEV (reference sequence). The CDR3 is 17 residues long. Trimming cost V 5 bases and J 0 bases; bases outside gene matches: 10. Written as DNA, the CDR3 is TGTGCCAGCAGTCCGGACAGGGGTGCCCTTCCTAACTATGGCTACACCTTC. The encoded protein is CASSPDRGALPNYGYTF.

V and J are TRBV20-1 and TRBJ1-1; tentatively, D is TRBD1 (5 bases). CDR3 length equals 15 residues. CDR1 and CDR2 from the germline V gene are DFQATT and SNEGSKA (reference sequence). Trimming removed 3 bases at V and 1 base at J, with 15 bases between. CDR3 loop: CSASPPVRGNTEAFF. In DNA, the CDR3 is TGCAGTGCTAGTCCTCCCGTAAGGGGGAACACTGAAGCTTTCTTT.

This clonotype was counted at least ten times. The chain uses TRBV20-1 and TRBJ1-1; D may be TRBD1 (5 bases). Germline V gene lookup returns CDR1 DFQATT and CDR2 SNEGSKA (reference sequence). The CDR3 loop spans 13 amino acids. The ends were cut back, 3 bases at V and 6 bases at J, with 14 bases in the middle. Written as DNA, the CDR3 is TGCAGTGCTAGGGAGCGGGGCTACGCTGAAGCTTTCTTT. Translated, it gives CSARERGYAEAFF.

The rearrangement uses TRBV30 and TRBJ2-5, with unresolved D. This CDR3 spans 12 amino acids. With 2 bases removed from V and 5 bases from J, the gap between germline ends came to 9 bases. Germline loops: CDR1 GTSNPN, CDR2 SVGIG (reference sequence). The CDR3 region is CAWSIAGETQYF. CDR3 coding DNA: TGTGCCTGGAGTATAGCTGGGGAGACCCAGTACTTC.

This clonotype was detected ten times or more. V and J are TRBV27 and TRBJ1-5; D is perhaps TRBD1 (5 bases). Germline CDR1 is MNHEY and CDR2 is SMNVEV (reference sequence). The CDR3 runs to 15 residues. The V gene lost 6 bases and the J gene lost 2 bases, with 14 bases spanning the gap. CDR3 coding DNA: TGTGCCAGCAGAGACAGTTTAGGCGGCAATCAGCCCCAGCATTTT. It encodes CASRDSLGGNQPQHF.

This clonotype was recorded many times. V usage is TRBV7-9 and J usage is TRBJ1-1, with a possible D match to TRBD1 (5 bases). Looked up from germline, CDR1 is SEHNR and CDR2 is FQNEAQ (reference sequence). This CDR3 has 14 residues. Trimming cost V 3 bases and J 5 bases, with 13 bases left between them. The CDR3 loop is CASSFMGVATEAFF. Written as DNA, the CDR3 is TGTGCCAGCAGCTTTATGGGGGTAGCGACTGAAGCTTTCTTT. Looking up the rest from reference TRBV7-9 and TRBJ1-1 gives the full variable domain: DTGVSQNPRHKITKRGQNVTFRCDPISEHNRLYWYRQTLGQGPEFLTYFQNEAQLEKSRLLSDRFSAERPKGSFSTLEIQRTEQGDSAMYLCASSFMGVATEAFFGQGTRLTVV.

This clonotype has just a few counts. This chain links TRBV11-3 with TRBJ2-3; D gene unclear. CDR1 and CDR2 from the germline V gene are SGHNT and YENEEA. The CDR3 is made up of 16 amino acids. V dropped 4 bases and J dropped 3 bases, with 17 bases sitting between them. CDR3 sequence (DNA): TGTGCCAGCAGCTCCTACGGCCCCCTGGGGACAGATACGCAGTATTTT. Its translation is CASSSYGPLGTDTQYF.

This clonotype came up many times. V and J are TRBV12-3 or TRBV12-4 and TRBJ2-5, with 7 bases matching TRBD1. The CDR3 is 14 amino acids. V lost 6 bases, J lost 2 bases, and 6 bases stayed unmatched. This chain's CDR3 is CASRATGEQETQYF. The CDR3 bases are TGTGCCAGCAGAGCCACAGGGGAACAAGAGACCCAGTACTTC.

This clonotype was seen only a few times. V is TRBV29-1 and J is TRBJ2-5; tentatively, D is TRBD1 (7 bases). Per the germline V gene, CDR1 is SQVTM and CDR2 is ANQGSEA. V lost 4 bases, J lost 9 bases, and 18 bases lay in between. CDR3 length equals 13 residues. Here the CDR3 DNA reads TGCAGCGTTGTTGGCAGGGGGGCCCTGCCCCAGTACTTC. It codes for CSVVGRGALPQYF.

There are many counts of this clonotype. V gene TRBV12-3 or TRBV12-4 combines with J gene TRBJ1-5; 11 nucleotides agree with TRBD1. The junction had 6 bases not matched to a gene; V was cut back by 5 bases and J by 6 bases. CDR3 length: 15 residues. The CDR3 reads CASSLDRGRAQPQHF. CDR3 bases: TGTGCCAGCAGTCTGGACAGGGGGCGCGCTCAGCCCCAGCATTTT.

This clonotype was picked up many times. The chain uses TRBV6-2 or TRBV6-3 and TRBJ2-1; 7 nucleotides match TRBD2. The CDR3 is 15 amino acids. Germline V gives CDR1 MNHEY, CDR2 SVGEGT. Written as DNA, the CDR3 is TGTGCAGCGCGAGGCGGGAGAGGGTCCTACAATGAGCAGTTCTTC. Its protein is CAARGGRGSYNEQFF.

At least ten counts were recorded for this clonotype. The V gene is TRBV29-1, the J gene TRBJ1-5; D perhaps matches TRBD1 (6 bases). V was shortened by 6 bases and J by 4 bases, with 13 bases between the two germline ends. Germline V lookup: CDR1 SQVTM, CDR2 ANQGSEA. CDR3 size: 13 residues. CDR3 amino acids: CSVRDTENQPQHF. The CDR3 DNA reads TGCAGCGTCCGGGACACGGAAAATCAGCCCCAGCATTTT.

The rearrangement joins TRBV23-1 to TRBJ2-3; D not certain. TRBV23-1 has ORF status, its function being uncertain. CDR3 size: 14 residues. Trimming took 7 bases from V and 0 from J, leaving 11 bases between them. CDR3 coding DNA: TGCGCCAGCACGATGGAAGGGAGCACAGATACGCAGTATTTT. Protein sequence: CASTMEGSTDTQYF.

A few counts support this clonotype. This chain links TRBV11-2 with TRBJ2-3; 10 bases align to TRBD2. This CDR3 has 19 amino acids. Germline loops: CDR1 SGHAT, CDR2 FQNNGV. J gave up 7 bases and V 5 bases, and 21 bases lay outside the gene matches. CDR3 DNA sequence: TGTGCCAGCAGCCTGAAGGGACGGAGCCTTCTAGCGGGAGTAAATACGCAGTATTTT. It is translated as CASSLKGRSLLAGVNTQYF.

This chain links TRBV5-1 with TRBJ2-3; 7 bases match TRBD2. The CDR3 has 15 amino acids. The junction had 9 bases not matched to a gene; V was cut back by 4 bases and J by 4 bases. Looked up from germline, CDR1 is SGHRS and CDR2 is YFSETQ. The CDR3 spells CASSPSGAPPDTQYF. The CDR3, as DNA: TGCGCCAGCAGCCCGAGCGGGGCCCCCCCAGATACGCAGTATTTT. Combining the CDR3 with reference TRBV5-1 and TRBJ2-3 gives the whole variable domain KAGVTQTPRYLIKTRGQQVTLSCSPISGHRSVSWYQQTPGQGLQFLFEYFSETQRNKGNFPGRFSGRQFSNSRSEMNVSTLELGDSALYLCASSPSGAPPDTQYFGPGTRLTVL.

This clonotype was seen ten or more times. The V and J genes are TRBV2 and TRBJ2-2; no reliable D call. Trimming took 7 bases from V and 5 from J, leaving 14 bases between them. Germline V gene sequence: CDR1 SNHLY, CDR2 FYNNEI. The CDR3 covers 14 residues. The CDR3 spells CASITDLGTGELFF. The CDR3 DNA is TGTGCCAGCATTACGGACCTGGGGACCGGGGAGCTGTTTTTT.

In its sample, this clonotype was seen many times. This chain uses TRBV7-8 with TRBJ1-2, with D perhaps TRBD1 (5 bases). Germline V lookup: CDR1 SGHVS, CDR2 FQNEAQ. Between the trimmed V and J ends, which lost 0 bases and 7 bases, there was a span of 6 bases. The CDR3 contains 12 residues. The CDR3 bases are TGTGCCAGCAGCTTAGCGAGGGGTGGCTACACCTTC. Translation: CASSLARGGYTF.

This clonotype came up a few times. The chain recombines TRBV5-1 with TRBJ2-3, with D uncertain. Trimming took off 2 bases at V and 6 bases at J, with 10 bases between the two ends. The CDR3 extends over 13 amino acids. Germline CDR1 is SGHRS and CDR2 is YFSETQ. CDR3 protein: CASSFEGSDTQYF. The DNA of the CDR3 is TGCGCCAGCAGCTTCGAAGGATCTGATACGCAGTATTTT.

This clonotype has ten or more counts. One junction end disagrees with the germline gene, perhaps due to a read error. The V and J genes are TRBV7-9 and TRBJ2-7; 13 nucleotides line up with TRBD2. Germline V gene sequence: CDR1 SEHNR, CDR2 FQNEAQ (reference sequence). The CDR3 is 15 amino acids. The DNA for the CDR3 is TGCGCCAGCAGCCCCGGACTAGCGGGAGTTAACGAGCAGTACTTC. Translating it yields CASSPGLAGVNEQYF.

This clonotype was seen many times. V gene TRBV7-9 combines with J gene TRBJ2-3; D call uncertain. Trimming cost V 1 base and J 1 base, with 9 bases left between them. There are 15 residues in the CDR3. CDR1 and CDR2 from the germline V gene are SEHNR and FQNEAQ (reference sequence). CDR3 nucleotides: TGTGCCAGCAGCTTAGAGGGCAGAGGCACAGATACGCAGTATTTT. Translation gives CASSLEGRGTDTQYF. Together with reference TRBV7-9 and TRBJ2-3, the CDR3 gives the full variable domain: DTGVSQNPRHKITKRGQNVTFRCDPISEHNRLYWYRQTLGQGPEFLTYFQNEAQLEKSRLLSDRFSAERPKGSFSTLEIQRTEQGDSAMYLCASSLEGRGTDTQYFGPGTRLTVL.

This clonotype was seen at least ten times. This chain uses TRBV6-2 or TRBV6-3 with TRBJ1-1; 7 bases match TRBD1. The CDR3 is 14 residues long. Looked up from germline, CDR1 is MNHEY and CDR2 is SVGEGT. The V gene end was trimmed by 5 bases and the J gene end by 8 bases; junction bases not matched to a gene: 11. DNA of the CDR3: TGTGCCAGCAGTCCACAAATGCCGGGACAGGAAGCTTTCTTT. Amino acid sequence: CASSPQMPGQEAFF.

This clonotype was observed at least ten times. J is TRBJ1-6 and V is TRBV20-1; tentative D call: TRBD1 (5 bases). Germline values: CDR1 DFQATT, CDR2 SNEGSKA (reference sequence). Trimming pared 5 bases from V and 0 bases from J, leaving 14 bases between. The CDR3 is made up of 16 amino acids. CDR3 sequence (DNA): TGCAGTGCTCCAGGGAGTCTAAGCTCCTATAATTCACCCCTCCACTTT. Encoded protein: CSAPGSLSSYNSPLHF.